The subject of this entry is one T cell receptor beta chain. The record originates from a study of blood T cell repertoires in COVID-19. Background on the study: From the United States, Italy and Spain came samples of acute and convalescent COVID-19.

The data were produced by immunoSEQ multiplex PCR, yet TCRdb's version contains in-frame clones alone and is incomplete. The sample lists just over 150,000 clones; about nine tenths were seen once. This CDR3 spans 16 amino acids. J gave up 4 bases and V 2 bases, and 4 bases lay outside the gene matches. Germline assignment: CDR1 MNHEY and CDR2 SVGAGI. The sequenced material came from peripheral blood. The chain uses TRBV6-5 and TRBJ2-5; the match to TRBD2 covers 13 bases. The TCR was taken from a woman in her 70s with acute or convalescent COVID-19. The CDR3 region is CASSYPRTSGGETQYF. The CDR3 DNA is TGTGCCAGCAGTTACCCACGGACTAGCGGGGGAGAGACCCAGTACTTC.